Listed below are T cell receptor beta chains from one sample, sequenced in a study of T cells after yellow fever vaccination. Using its own MiXCR run on the 5' RACE reads, TCRdb lists one record per CDR3 protein. Found here are some 600,000 distinct CDR3 sequences, around 16% of them singletons; the top ten hold roughly 17%. This sample comprised PBMCs, obtained 4 to 5 days after the first yellow fever vaccination. These receptors originate from a man between 18 and 29 years old who received the YFV17D yellow fever vaccine. CDR3s include the opening cysteine and the closing phenylalanine or tryptophan. The D gene is left open where the match is weak. A row's size may be missing; if present it is once, few, many or a size class.

d_call,j_call,clone_size,v_call,cdr3_nt,cdr3_aa
.,TRBJ1-4,few,TRBV29-1,TGCAGCGTGGGTGACAGGAATGAAAAACTGTTTTTT,CSVGDRNEKLFF
.,TRBJ2-7,.,TRBV10-3,TGTGCCATCAGTGAATGGGGTGAGGACAGCTCCTACGAGCAGTACTTC,CAISEWGEDSSYEQYF
TRBD2,TRBJ2-7,once,TRBV9,TGTGCCAGCAGTTCTAGCGGGGGAAACTCCTACGAGCAGTACTTC,CASSSSGGNSYEQYF
TRBD1,TRBJ1-1,few,TRBV6-1,TGTGCCAGCAGCACGGACAGGAGTGGCACTGAAGCTTTCTTT,CASSTDRSGTEAFF
.,TRBJ1-1,few,TRBV5-5,TGTGCCAGCAGCGAAAAAGTAGAAGCTTTCTTT,CASSEKVEAFF
TRBD2,TRBJ2-5,few,TRBV18,TGTGCCAGCTCACCACCGGGGACTAGCGGGTACCAAGAGACCCAGTACTTC,CASSPPGTSGYQETQYF
TRBD2,TRBJ2-4,few,TRBV5-1,TGCGCCAGCAGCATCGGGACTAGCGCCCCCCGAGACATTCAGTACTTC,CASSIGTSAPRDIQYF
TRBD2,TRBJ2-2,.,TRBV20-1,TGCAGCGCGGGGGGGCAAACCGGGGAGCTGTTTTTT,CSAGGQTGELFF
.,TRBJ2-7,few,TRBV5-6,TGTGCCAGCAGCCCCAAAGGGTACGAGCAGTACTTC,CASSPKGYEQYF
.,TRBJ2-2,.,TRBV4-3,TGCGCCAGCAGCCAAGACTGGGGGCACACCGGGGAGCTGTTTTTT,CASSQDWGHTGELFF
TRBD1,TRBJ2-1,.,TRBV7-9,TGTGCCAGCAGCTTAGGAGCGGACAGGGGCGGGAATGAGCAGTTCTTC,CASSLGADRGGNEQFF
TRBD2,TRBJ2-1,many,TRBV9,TGCGCCAGCAGCGTCGGGACTAGCGGGGGGAATGAGCAGTTCTTC,CASSVGTSGGNEQFF
.,TRBJ2-3,.,TRBV10-1,TGCGCCAGCAGTCGGGACATCACAGATACGCAGTATTTT,CASSRDITDTQYF
TRBD1,TRBJ2-3,few,TRBV19,TGTGCCAGTAGTACCGGGACAGGGCACACAGATACGCAGTATTTT,CASSTGTGHTDTQYF
.,TRBJ2-1,few,TRBV7-2,TGTGCCAGCAGCTTATTGGTTGGGGGCCTCAATGAGCAGTTCTTC,CASSLLVGGLNEQFF
.,TRBJ2-2,.,TRBV7-2,TGTGCCAGCAGCTTAGGCCAACCAGGGTCCGGGGAGCTGTTTTTT,CASSLGQPGSGELFF
.,TRBJ1-1,.,TRBV9,TGTGCCAGCAGCGTAGTTGGGGCTGAAGCTTTCTTT,CASSVVGAEAFF
.,TRBJ1-1,few,TRBV4-2,TGTGCCAGCAGCCAAGTTTCCGGGGACACTGAAGCTTTCTTT,CASSQVSGDTEAFF
TRBD2,TRBJ2-3,.,TRBV12-3/TRBV12-4,TGTGCCAGCAGTTGGGGGACTACATCCTCGGCGCAGTATTTT,CASSWGTTSSAQYF
TRBD2,TRBJ2-7,few,TRBV25-1,TGTGCCAGCAGTGATCCCGGGGGGATGTGGGAGCAGTACTTC,CASSDPGGMWEQYF
TRBD2,TRBJ2-7,.,TRBV20-1,TGCAGTGCTAGAGATACTATAGCGGGGTACGAGCAGTACTTC,CSARDTIAGYEQYF
.,TRBJ2-5,.,TRBV21-1,TGTGCCAGCAGAAAAGGGATTTCAGTGGGGGGAGGAGAGACCCAGTACTTC,CASRKGISVGGGETQYF
.,TRBJ2-1,few,TRBV28,TGTGCCACCTCGGGGCACGGGGAGTCCTACAATGAGCAGTTCTTC,CATSGHGESYNEQFF
TRBD2,TRBJ2-3,.,TRBV20-1,TGCAGTGCTAGAGAGCTAGCGGGGACAGATACGCAGTATTTT,CSARELAGTDTQYF
TRBD2,TRBJ2-3,.,TRBV20-1,TGCAGTGCAGAAATGGGGGGGGGATGGGATACGCAGTATTTT,CSAEMGGGWDTQYF
.,TRBJ1-6,many,TRBV6-5,TGTGCCAGCAGTTACGCCTTTTCTCAGGGGCAAAATTCACCCCTCCACTTT,CASSYAFSQGQNSPLHF
.,TRBJ2-1,.,TRBV7-9,TGTGCCAGCAGCTTAGGAGATTGGGGCAATGAGCAGTTCTTC,CASSLGDWGNEQFF
.,TRBJ1-5,many,TRBV6-5,TGTGCCAGCAGTTACGGAGGGGGTCAGCCCCAGCATTTT,CASSYGGGQPQHF
TRBD1,TRBJ1-2,.,TRBV11-2,TGTGCCAGCAGCTTCATTCTATACACCCCGGGACAGGGGGCGTTTGGCTACACCTTC,CASSFILYTPGQGAFGYTF
.,TRBJ1-2,.,TRBV20-1,TGCAGTGCTTGGGACGGAAATGGCTACACCTTC,CSAWDGNGYTF
.,TRBJ2-1,many,TRBV20-1,TGCAGTGCTGATGGACTCGACAATGAGCAGTTCTTC,CSADGLDNEQFF
TRBD1,TRBJ1-2,few,TRBV11-2,TGTGCCAGCAGCCCCGTCGGCCGGACAGGGGACGGCTACACCTTC,CASSPVGRTGDGYTF
.,TRBJ2-1,few,TRBV5-4,TGTGCCAGCTTTTTCGGCCCAGGGGAGAATGAGCAGTTCTTC,CASFFGPGENEQFF
.,TRBJ2-3,.,TRBV5-6,TGTGCCAGCAGCGAAGCCAGGGGCGCGGTGGATACGCAGTATTTT,CASSEARGAVDTQYF
.,TRBJ1-1,.,TRBV6-2/TRBV6-3,TGTGCCATCTGGACTGAAGCTTTCTTT,CAIWTEAFF
TRBD2,TRBJ2-3,.,TRBV20-1,TGCAGTGCCCTAGCCGAGGTTGGGCGGGAGCAGGTAAAAGATACGCAGTATTTT,CSALAEVGREQVKDTQYF
.,TRBJ1-2,few,TRBV5-1,TGCGCCAGCAGCTTTGAGGTGACGAGGGGTGGCTACACCTTC,CASSFEVTRGGYTF
.,TRBJ2-7,few,TRBV29-1,TGCAGCGTTGAAGATCAAGTAATGGGCATTGGGAGGGAGCAGTACTTC,CSVEDQVMGIGREQYF
TRBD1,TRBJ1-1,.,TRBV18,TGTGCCAGCTCACCACTGACCGGGACAGGGCCGATGAACACTGAAGCTTTCTTT,CASSPLTGTGPMNTEAFF
.,TRBJ1-1,.,TRBV18,TGTGCCAGCTCACCCGAGGCCAGGGCATACACTGAAGCTTTCTTT,CASSPEARAYTEAFF
TRBD2,TRBJ2-3,many,TRBV7-3,TGTGCCAGCAGTGGGGGGGGCACAGATACGCAGTATTTT,CASSGGGTDTQYF
.,TRBJ2-3,few,TRBV11-2,TGTGCCAGCAGCTCCACTTCGCGGGGCAGCGCAGATACGCAGTATTTT,CASSSTSRGSADTQYF
.,TRBJ1-6,few,TRBV18,TGTGCCAGCTCAACGGCGAGCTCCTATAATTCACCCCTCCACTTT,CASSTASSYNSPLHF
.,TRBJ1-1,.,TRBV18,TGTGCCAGCTCACCAGGCGTGGTTTGGGACACTGAAGCTTTCTTT,CASSPGVVWDTEAFF
TRBD2,TRBJ2-5,.,TRBV5-1,TGCGCCAGCAGCTTGGAGGGACTAGCGAGACAAGAGACCCAGTACTTC,CASSLEGLARQETQYF
TRBD2,TRBJ2-1,.,TRBV12-3/TRBV12-4,TGTGCCAGCAGTTCGCTCCAGCGGGGGCTGGAGTTCTTC,CASSSLQRGLEFF
.,TRBJ2-5,few,TRBV18,TGTGCCAGCTCACCCTGGCCAGCGCAAGAGACCCAGTACTTC,CASSPWPAQETQYF
.,TRBJ2-2,.,TRBV4-3,TGCGCCAGCAGCCAAGAACTCCCCGGGGCGGCGAACACCGGGGAGCTGTTTTTT,CASSQELPGAANTGELFF
TRBD2,TRBJ2-5,few,TRBV5-1,TGCGCCAGCAGCTTGACTAGCGGGGGGTATGAGACCCAGTACTTC,CASSLTSGGYETQYF
.,TRBJ2-3,few,TRBV7-2,TGTGCCAGCAGCTCGCCAACAGGGATAGATACGCAGTATTTT,CASSSPTGIDTQYF
.,TRBJ2-7,.,TRBV4-3,TGCGCCAGCAGCCCTAAATTCGGTCTCGAGCAGTACTTC,CASSPKFGLEQYF
TRBD1,TRBJ2-1,.,TRBV5-4,TGTGCCAGCAGCGAGACAGGGGGCGCATCCTACAATGAGCAGTTCTTC,CASSETGGASYNEQFF
.,TRBJ1-2,few,TRBV3-1,TGTGCCAGCAGCCCGCGGGAGGGATCTGGCTACACCTTC,CASSPREGSGYTF
.,TRBJ1-1,.,TRBV7-2,TGTGCCAGCAGACGAACACAGGGGAACACTGAAGCTTTCTTT,CASRRTQGNTEAFF
.,TRBJ1-1,.,TRBV11-2,TGTGCCAGCAGCTCATACCCCCTCGGGAACACTGAAGCTTTCTTT,CASSSYPLGNTEAFF
TRBD1,TRBJ1-1,.,TRBV4-1,TGCGCCAGCAGCCACACAGGGGGAGCCCCTGAAGCTTTCTTT,CASSHTGGAPEAFF
TRBD1,TRBJ2-5,.,TRBV7-6,TGTGCCAGCAGCTCCAGGACAGGACAAGAGGGAGAGACCCAGTACTTC,CASSSRTGQEGETQYF